This TCR beta chain is drawn from a study of T cells expressing NK-cell markers. Generation of TCR beta cDNA was performed by 5'RACE template switching incorporating UMIs. Reprocessing the 5' RACE reads, TCRdb reports a single entry for every CDR3 protein and omits DNA. There are roughly 450,000 distinct CDR3 sequences in the sample, with 1.4% held by the top ten. This CDR3 has 13 residues. Per the germline V gene, CDR1 is MNHNS and CDR2 is SASEGT. The sample was blood T cells: a sorted CD56 or NKG2C T cell subset, CD4+ or CD8+ T cells, or bulk PBMC T cells (not recorded which). V usage is TRBV6-1 and J usage is TRBJ2-7. The sequence derives from a woman between 45 and 60 years old in good health. The CDR3 sequence is CASSDRAQREQYF.